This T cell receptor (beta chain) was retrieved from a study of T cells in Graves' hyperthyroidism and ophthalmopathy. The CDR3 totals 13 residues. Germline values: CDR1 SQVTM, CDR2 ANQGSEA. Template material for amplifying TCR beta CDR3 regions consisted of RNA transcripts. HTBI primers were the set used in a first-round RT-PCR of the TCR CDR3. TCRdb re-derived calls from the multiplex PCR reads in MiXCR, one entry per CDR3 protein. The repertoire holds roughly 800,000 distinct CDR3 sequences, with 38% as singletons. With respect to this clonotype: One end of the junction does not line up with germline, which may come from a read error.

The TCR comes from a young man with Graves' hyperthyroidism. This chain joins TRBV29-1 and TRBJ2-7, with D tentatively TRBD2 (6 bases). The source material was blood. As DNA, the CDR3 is TGCAGCGTTGAGGAGGGCGGGGCCGGGGAGCTGTACTTC. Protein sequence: CSVEEGGAGELYF.